Here is one TCR beta chain with its context. This sample is drawn from a study of blood T cell repertoires in COVID-19. The CDR3 runs to 18 residues. Germline values: CDR1 SGHVS, CDR2 FNYEAQ. Germline trimming cut 4 bases from V and 2 bases from J; bases unmatched to any gene: 12. Original data processing: Quantification of nucleated cells was approximated via reference gene primer amplification. The protocol was immunoSEQ multiplex PCR, while the TCRdb copy is restricted to in-frame clones and leaves out a portion. The V and J calls and clone size were taken over from that table, and D and trimming were inferred from the DNA. Of roughly 150,000 clones in the sample, 70% to 90% were seen once.

This sequence originates from an elderly woman with acute or convalescent COVID-19. Specimen: peripheral blood. The chain is built from TRBV7-6 and TRBJ2-1, with 9 bases lining up with TRBD2. The CDR3 loop is CASSSSPVAGAAYNEQFF. CDR3 nucleotides: TGTGCCAGCAGCTCCTCCCCGGTAGCGGGGGCTGCCTACAATGAGCAGTTCTTC. The full variable domain, rest sourced from reference TRBV7-6 and TRBJ2-1, is GAGVSQSPRYKVTKRGQDVALRCDPISGHVSLYWYRQALGQGPEFLTYFNYEAQQDKSGLPNDRFSAERPEGSISTLTIQRTEQRDSAMYRCASSSSPVAGAAYNEQFFGPGTRLTVL.